This T cell receptor (beta chain) was sequenced during a study of blood T cell repertoires in COVID-19. In the study overall: PBMCs, B-cell-depleted T cells, or T cells were the source of the cDNA or gDNA that made up the material.

In the authors' methods: Using reference gene primer amplification, nucleated cell counts were estimated. Using immunoSEQ multiplex PCR, the repertoire was profiled, and TCRdb retains in-frame clones only, with some absent. That table supplies the V and J calls and clone size; D and trimming were determined from the DNA. This sample yields around 95,000 clones, of which about nine tenths are seen a single time; 5% to 5.5% belongs to the top ten. Germline CDR1 SGHRS, CDR2 YFSETQ. Trimming removed 0 bases from V and 4 bases from J; junction bases left unmatched: 0. This CDR3 is 15 amino acids long. The receptor comes from a man in his fifties with acute or convalescent COVID-19. The chain carries TRBV5-1 and TRBJ2-3, with 12 bases aligning to TRBD1. The specimen was peripheral blood. The CDR3 bases are TGCGCCAGCAGCTTGGGGGACAGGGGGCCAGATACGCAGTATTTT. This codes for CASSLGDRGPDTQYF.